The rows below give T cell receptor beta chains drawn from one sample of a study of blood T cell repertoires in COVID-19. TCRdb keeps only in-frame clones here, not all; method: immunoSEQ multiplex PCR. Of some 240,000 clones listed, around 83% were seen once; the top ten hold more than 1.5%. The sequenced material came from peripheral blood. These receptors came from a woman in her 40s who had recovered from COVID-19. Each CDR3 is given with its conserved first and last residue. A D gene is named only where the DNA matches it firmly.

v_gene	d_gene	j_gene	CDR3aa
TRBV19	.	TRBJ1-5	CASSIDREGFAGYSNQPQHF
TRBV7-9	.	TRBJ2-1	CASSPPPGGYNEQFF
TRBV7-9	.	TRBJ2-5	CASSRSTNQETQYF
TRBV14	TRBD1	TRBJ2-5	CASSQVNFETGAGETQYF
TRBV7-6	.	TRBJ2-5	CASSRTGTLQETQYF
TRBV11-2	.	TRBJ2-2	CASSSIQNTGELFF
TRBV6-5	TRBD2	TRBJ2-3	CASSYYAGGTDTQYF
TRBV13	.	TRBJ1-5	CASSFGASNQPQHF
TRBV18	.	TRBJ2-1	CASSEGIGDNEQFF
TRBV7-9	.	TRBJ1-2	CASSLGASGGAGGYTF
TRBV3-1/TRBV3-2	.	TRBJ2-2	CASSHLGGQGDTGELFF
TRBV6-5	.	TRBJ1-6	CASSYRGGGSPLHF
TRBV27	.	TRBJ1-1	CASRAGALEAFF
TRBV10-3	.	TRBJ1-2	CASHGGEARNGYTF
TRBV19	TRBD1	TRBJ1-5	CASSDRGQHNQPQHF
TRBV24-1	.	TRBJ2-1	CATSDVGQNEQFF
TRBV11-2	.	TRBJ1-4	CASSLDPGSDEKLFF
TRBV5-1	TRBD1	TRBJ1-1	CASSPRANRGQNTEAFF
TRBV12-3/TRBV12-4	.	TRBJ1-1	CASSLQSHTEAFF
TRBV7-6	.	TRBJ1-5	CASSLAQAAGINQPQHF
TRBV7-8	TRBD1	TRBJ1-5	CASSAPSRDRNFGQPQHF
TRBV30	.	TRBJ1-3	CAWRESGNTIYF
TRBV28	.	TRBJ1-2	CASSLGRSKAYGYTF
TRBV5-4	TRBD2	TRBJ2-3	CASRPSGSTDTQYF
TRBV3-1/TRBV3-2	TRBD1	TRBJ2-5	CASSARQGFGRETQYF
TRBV3-1/TRBV3-2	.	TRBJ1-1	CASSQDHFGGAFF
TRBV5-1	TRBD1	TRBJ2-2	CASSFRTGGLGELFF
TRBV3-1/TRBV3-2	.	TRBJ2-1	CASSQTGTHSYNEQFF